The clone carrying this T cell receptor (beta chain) was recorded a few times. This record belongs to a study of identical twins. TCRdb fed the 5' RACE reads into MiXCR, producing one record per CDR3 protein. The table has about 500,000 distinct CDR3 sequences, around an eighth seen once. This sample also appeared in a second study, on yellow fever vaccine responses in identical twins.

The sequence derives from a woman aged 18 to 35 in good health. Sequencing was performed on CD4+ T cells sorted from blood.

The CDR3 DNA reads as TGTGCCATCTCAAGGGGGACTTCCTACAATGAGCAGTTCTTC. Its translation is CAISRGTSYNEQFF. The V call is TRBV10-3, the J call TRBJ2-1; D assignment may be TRBD1 or TRBD2 (6 bases each). The CDR3 covers 14 residues. V dropped 8 bases and J dropped 1 base, with 12 bases sitting between them. The germline V gene has CDR1 ENHRY and CDR2 SYGVKD.